One sample yielded the 13 T cell receptor beta chains listed below, sequenced in a study of response to subunit inactivated influenza vaccine (dated by TCRdb to about 2018). The library relied on RT-PCR. The reads were generated on an Illumina HiSeq 2500. The raw public data were reprocessed by TCRdb itself: fastp quality trimming at Q25, MiXCR clonotype calling, in-frame beta chains only. CDR3 protein duplicates are merged, each entry listing the most common genes and DNA. The sample data list about 520,000 distinct CDR3 sequences, and over 9.5% of these were observed just once. The top ten clones comprise approximately 12% of the sample. In light of the paper, this sample's time point label describes: approximately 45 days after influenza vaccine administration. Material: PBMCs from blood, obtained about 6 weeks after vaccination. Source of these receptors: a man over 45 who received an inactivated influenza vaccine. Donor details come from another sample of the same person, matched by shared clones.

In its sample, this clonotype was seen a few times. The rearrangement uses TRBV12-3 or TRBV12-4 and TRBJ2-3; the match to TRBD1 covers 8 bases. Trimming took 6 bases from V and 5 from J; bases not matched to a gene: 10. The CDR3 is 15 residues long. The CDR3, as DNA: TGTGCCAGCAGCTGGCAGGGGGCAGCCAGAGATACGCAGTATTTT. It encodes CASSWQGAARDTQYF.

The CDR3 spells CASSEAKRANNEQFF. CDR3 sequence (DNA): TGTGCCAGCAGTGAAGCCAAGCGGGCAAACAATGAGCAGTTCTTC. The rearrangement links TRBV6-1 to TRBJ2-1; tentative D call: TRBD2 (6 bases). Germline V gene lookup returns CDR1 MNHNS and CDR2 SASEGT. The CDR3 extends over 15 amino acids. V shed 0 bases and J shed 5 bases, with 11 bases lying between them.

This clonotype has only a few counts. CDR3 DNA: TGTGCCAGCAGCGTGGGACGAGAGAGCCAAGAGACCCAGTACTTC. Translated: CASSVGRESQETQYF. The chain has TRBV9 and TRBJ2-5, with D possibly being TRBD1 or TRBD2 (5 bases each). V was trimmed by 2 bases and J by 1 base, leaving 12 bases between them. The germline V gene encodes CDR1 SGDLS and CDR2 YYNGEE. The CDR3 is made up of 15 amino acids.

This clonotype was counted between two and nine times. V and J are TRBV29-1 and TRBJ1-5, with a possible D match to TRBD1 (5 bases). In germline, CDR1 is SQVTM, CDR2 ANQGSEA. V was trimmed by 2 bases and J by 4 bases, leaving 9 bases between them. This CDR3 is built from 13 residues. Written as DNA, the CDR3 is TGCAGCGTTGAATGGGGGGTAAATCAGCCCCAGCATTTT. It encodes CSVEWGVNQPQHF.

This clonotype has just a few counts. This chain uses TRBV6-2 or TRBV6-3 with TRBJ2-1; 9 nucleotides match TRBD1. Trimming took 5 bases from V and 9 from J; bases not matched to a gene: 2. This CDR3 comprises 12 residues. The germline V gene has CDR1 MNHEY and CDR2 SVGEGT. The CDR3 nucleotides read TGTGCCAGCAGTCGGGACAGGGTTGAGCAGTTCTTC. Translation: CASSRDRVEQFF.

Many counts were recorded for this clonotype. J is TRBJ1-2 and V is TRBV9, with D possibly being TRBD1 (5 bases). V lost 0 bases, J lost 2 bases, and 14 bases lay in between. The V gene's germline CDR1 is SGDLS and CDR2 YYNGEE. This CDR3 contains 16 residues. The CDR3, as DNA: TGTGCCAGCAGCGTAGAGGCGGGAGGGGCCAACTATGGCTACACCTTC. Its translation is CASSVEAGGANYGYTF.

Points on this clonotype: At one end the junction does not follow the germline gene, possibly because of a read error. This chain uses TRBV15 with TRBJ2-6, with D possibly being TRBD1 (5 bases). The CDR3 runs to 15 residues. Germline assignment: CDR1 LNHNV and CDR2 YYDKDF (reference sequence). The CDR3 protein is CATSRRSPGASVLTF. The CDR3 nucleotides read TGTGCCACCAGCAGAAGATCCCCTGGGGCCAGCGTCCTGACTTTC.

This clonotype has at least ten counts. The chain joins TRBV3-1 to TRBJ1-1; D unclear. Germline-derived CDR1 and CDR2 are LGHDT and YNNKEL (reference sequence). The CDR3 extends over 14 amino acids. The V end was cut by 4 bases, the J end by 4 bases, with 13 bases between. CDR3 DNA sequence: TGTGCCAGCAGCCCCCGTTCCCCGGGCACTGAAGCTTTCTTT. The encoded protein is CASSPRSPGTEAFF.

In its sample, this clonotype was seen many times. This chain joins TRBV27 and TRBJ2-1; D uncertain. The V end was cut by 6 bases, the J end by 0 bases, with 12 bases between. Germline assignment: CDR1 MNHEY and CDR2 SMNVEV (reference sequence). The CDR3 is 15 residues long. DNA for the CDR3: TGTGCCAGCAGCGTTTTCTCCTCCTCCTACAATGAGCAGTTCTTC. Its protein product is CASSVFSSSYNEQFF.

This clonotype was recorded at least ten times. This rearrangement joins TRBV20-1 to TRBJ1-5; no clear D. V was pared by 1 base and J by 3 bases, with 10 bases between. Germline CDR1 DFQATT, CDR2 SNEGSKA (reference sequence). The CDR3 sequence is 14 residues long. The CDR3 DNA reads TGCAGTGCTAGAGGCGGAAGATACAATCAGCCCCAGCATTTT. This codes for CSARGGRYNQPQHF.

The chain couples TRBV9 to TRBJ2-2, with D perhaps TRBD1 (6 bases). Deletions cut 0 bases from V and 7 bases from J, with 16 bases between. CDR1 SGDLS and CDR2 YYNGEE come from the germline V gene. This CDR3 has 16 amino acids. The DNA of the CDR3 is TGTGCCAGCAGCGTAGAACCCCGAACAGGGAGCGGGGAGCTGTTTTTT. Its protein is CASSVEPRTGSGELFF.

There are many counts of this clonotype. This sequence joins TRBV29-1 and TRBJ2-7; D ambiguous. The V gene lost 4 bases and the J gene lost 5 bases, with 6 bases spanning the gap. Germline CDR1 reads SQVTM; CDR2 reads ANQGSEA. CDR3 size: 10 residues. The CDR3 loop is CSVGADEQYF. The CDR3 bases are TGCAGCGTTGGGGCGGACGAGCAGTACTTC.

This clonotype was counted at least ten times. The rearrangement uses TRBV5-1 and TRBJ2-7; 7 bases line up with TRBD1. The CDR3 loop spans 14 amino acids. V was pared by 0 bases and J by 5 bases, with 5 bases of the junction left unmatched. Germline V gene data show CDR1 as SGHRS and CDR2 as YFSETQ. The CDR3 DNA reads TGCGCCAGCAGCTTGGAGTACGGGACAGACGAGCAGTACTTC. This gives the protein CASSLEYGTDEQYF. Combining the CDR3 with reference TRBV5-1 and TRBJ2-7 gives the whole variable domain KAGVTQTPRYLIKTRGQQVTLSCSPISGHRSVSWYQQTPGQGLQFLFEYFSETQRNKGNFPGRFSGRQFSNSRSEMNVSTLELGDSALYLCASSLEYGTDEQYFGPGTRLTVT.